One T cell receptor (beta chain) is described in this entry. Sequencing was performed with immunoSEQ multiplex PCR; in TCRdb, only in-frame clones are kept and a portion is missing. In the table there are fewer than 70,000 clones, about 90% of which are singletons. The germline V and J ends were trimmed by 7 bases and 1 base, with 17 bases remaining between them. The germline CDR1 and CDR2 sequences are MDHEN and SYDVKM. The CDR3 is made up of 16 amino acids. This entry belongs to a study of OX40 agonist ivuxolimab in advanced cancers. The input for sequencing was CD4+ or CD8+ T cells sorted from blood, taken in a trial of the OX40 agonist ivuxolimab. The source of this sequence is an adult with an advanced solid tumor such as melanoma, head and neck, liver or kidney cancer. This chain connects TRBV28 to TRBJ2-4, with D possibly TRBD2 on 6 matching bases. The CDR3 bases are TGTGCCAGCACCCTCGGAGGGAGTAAGGCCAAAAACATTCAGTACTTC. Translating gives CASTLGGSKAKNIQYF. The whole variable domain, filled in from reference TRBV28 and TRBJ2-4, reads DVKVTQSSRYLVKRTGEKVFLECVQDMDHENMFWYRQDPGLGLRLIYFSYDVKMKEKGDIPEGYSVSREKKERFSLILESASTNQTSMYLCASTLGGSKAKNIQYFGAGTRLSVL.